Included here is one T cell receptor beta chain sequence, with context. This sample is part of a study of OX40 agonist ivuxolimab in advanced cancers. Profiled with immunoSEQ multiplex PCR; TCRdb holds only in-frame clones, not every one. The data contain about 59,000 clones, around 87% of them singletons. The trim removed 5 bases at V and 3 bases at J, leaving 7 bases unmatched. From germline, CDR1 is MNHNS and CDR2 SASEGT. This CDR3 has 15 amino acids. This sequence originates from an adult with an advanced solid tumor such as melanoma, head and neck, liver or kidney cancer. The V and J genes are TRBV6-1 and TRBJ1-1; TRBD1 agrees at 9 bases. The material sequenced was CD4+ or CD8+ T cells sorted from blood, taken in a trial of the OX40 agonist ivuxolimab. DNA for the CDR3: TGTGCCAGCAGTACAAACAGGGGGCTGGACACTGAAGCTTTCTTT. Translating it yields CASSTNRGLDTEAFF.